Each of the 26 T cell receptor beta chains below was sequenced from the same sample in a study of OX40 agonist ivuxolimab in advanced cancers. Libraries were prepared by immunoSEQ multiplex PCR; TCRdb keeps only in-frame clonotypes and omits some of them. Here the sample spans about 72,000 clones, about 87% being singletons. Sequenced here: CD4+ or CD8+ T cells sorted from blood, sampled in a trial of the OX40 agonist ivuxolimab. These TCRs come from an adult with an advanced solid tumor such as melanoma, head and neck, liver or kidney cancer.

The CDR3 nucleotides are TGCGCCAGCAGCTCCTCAGGGGGAATCTCCTACGAGCAGTACTTC. Translated, it gives CASSSSGGISYEQYF. The gene calls are TRBV5-1 and TRBJ2-7; 7 nucleotides align to TRBD1. Trimming cost V 3 bases and J 0 bases; bases outside gene matches: 6. Germline V gene data show CDR1 as SGHRS and CDR2 as YFSETQ. The CDR3 consists of 15 residues. Full variable domain (missing parts from reference TRBV5-1 and TRBJ2-7): KAGVTQTPRYLIKTRGQQVTLSCSPISGHRSVSWYQQTPGQGLQFLFEYFSETQRNKGNFPGRFSGRQFSNSRSEMNVSTLELGDSALYLCASSSSGGISYEQYFGPGTRLTVT.

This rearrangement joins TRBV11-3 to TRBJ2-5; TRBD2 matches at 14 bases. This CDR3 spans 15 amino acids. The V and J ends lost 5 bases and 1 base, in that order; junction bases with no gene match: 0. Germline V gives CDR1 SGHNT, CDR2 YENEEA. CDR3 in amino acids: CASSGLAGGQETQYF. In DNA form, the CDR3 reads TGTGCCAGCAGCGGACTAGCGGGGGGCCAAGAGACCCAGTACTTC.

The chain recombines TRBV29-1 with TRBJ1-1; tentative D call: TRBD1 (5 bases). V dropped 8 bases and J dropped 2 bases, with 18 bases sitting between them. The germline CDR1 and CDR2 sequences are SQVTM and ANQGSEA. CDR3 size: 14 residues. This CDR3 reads CSPPGGGGNTEAFF. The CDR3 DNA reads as TGCAGCCCTCCCGGCGGGGGGGGTAACACTGAAGCTTTCTTT.

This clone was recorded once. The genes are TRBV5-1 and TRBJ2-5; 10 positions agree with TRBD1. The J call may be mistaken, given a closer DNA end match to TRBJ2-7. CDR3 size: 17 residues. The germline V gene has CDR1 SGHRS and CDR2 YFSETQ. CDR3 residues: CASSLATGGPSSYEQYF. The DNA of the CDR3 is TGCGCCAGCAGCTTGGCGACAGGGGGCCCTTCGTCCTACGAGCAGTACTTC.

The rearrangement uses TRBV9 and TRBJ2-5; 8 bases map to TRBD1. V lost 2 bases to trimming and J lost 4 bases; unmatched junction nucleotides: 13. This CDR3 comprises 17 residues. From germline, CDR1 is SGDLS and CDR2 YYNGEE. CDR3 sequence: CASSVGALDRGGETQYF. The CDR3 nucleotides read TGTGCCAGCAGCGTGGGGGCCCTAGACAGGGGAGGAGAGACCCAGTACTTC.

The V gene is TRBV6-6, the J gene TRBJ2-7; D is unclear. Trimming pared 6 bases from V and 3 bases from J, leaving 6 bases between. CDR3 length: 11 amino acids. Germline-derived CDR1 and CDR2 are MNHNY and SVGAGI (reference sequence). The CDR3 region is CASSSNYEQYF. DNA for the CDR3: TGTGCCAGCAGCTCTAACTACGAGCAGTACTTC.

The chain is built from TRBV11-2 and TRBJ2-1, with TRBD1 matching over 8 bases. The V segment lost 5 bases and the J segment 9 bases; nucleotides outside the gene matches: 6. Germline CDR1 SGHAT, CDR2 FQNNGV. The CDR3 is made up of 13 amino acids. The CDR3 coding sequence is TGTGCCAGCAGCGCAAACAGGGGGACTGAGCAGTTCTTC. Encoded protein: CASSANRGTEQFF. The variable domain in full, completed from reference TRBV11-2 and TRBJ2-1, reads EAGVAQSPRYKIIEKRQSVAFWCNPISGHATLYWYQQILGQGPKLLIQFQNNGVVDDSQLPKDRFSAERLKGVDSTLKIQPAKLEDSAVYLCASSANRGTEQFFGPGTRLTVL.

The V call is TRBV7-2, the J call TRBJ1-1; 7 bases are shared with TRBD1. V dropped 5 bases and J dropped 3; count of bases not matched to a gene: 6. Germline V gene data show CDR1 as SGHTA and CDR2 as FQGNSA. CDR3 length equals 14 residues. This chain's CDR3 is CASSRQGTDTEAFF. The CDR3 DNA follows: TGTGCCAGCAGCCGCCAAGGGACAGACACTGAAGCTTTCTTT.

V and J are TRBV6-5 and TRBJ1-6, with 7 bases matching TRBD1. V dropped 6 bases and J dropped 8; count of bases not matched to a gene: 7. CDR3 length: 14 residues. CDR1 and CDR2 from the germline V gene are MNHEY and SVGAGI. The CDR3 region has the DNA TGTGCCAGCAGAGACGGGACAGAATATTCACCCCTCCACTTT. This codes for CASRDGTEYSPLHF.

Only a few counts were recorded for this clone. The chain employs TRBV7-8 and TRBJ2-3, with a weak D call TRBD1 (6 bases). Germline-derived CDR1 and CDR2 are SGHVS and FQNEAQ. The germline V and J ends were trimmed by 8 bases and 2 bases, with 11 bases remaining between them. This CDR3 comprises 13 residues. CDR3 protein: CASSLGATDTQYF. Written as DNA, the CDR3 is TGTGCCAGCTCCCTGGGGGCCACAGATACGCAGTATTTT.

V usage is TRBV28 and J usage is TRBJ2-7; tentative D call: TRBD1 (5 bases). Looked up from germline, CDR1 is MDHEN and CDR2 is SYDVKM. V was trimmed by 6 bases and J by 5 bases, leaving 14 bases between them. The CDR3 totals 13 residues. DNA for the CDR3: TGTGCCAGCAGAGGGGCAGGAAGGAACGAGCAGTACTTC. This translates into CASRGAGRNEQYF.

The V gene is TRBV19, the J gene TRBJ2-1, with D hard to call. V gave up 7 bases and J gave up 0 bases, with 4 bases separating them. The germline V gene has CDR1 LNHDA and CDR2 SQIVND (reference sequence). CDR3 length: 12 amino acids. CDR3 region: CASMGSYNEQFF. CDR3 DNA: TGTGCCAGTATGGGCTCCTACAATGAGCAGTTCTTC.

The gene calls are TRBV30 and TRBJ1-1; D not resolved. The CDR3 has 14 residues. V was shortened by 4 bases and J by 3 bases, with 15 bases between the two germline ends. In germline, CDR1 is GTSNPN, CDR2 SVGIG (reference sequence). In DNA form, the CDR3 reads TGTGCCTGGAATAGCGGGCAGTTGCACACTGAAGCTTTCTTT. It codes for CAWNSGQLHTEAFF.

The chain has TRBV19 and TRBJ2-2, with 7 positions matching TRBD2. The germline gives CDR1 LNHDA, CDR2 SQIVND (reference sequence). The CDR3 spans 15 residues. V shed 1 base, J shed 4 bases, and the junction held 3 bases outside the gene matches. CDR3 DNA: TGTGCCAGTAGTATAGGGAGCGGGGCCACCGGGGAGCTGTTTTTT. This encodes CASSIGSGATGELFF.

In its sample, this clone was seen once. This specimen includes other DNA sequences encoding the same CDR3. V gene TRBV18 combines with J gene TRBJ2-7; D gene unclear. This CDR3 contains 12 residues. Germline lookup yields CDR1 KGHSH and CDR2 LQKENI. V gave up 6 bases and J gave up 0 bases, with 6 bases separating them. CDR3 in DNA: TGTGCCAGCTCCCCTAGCTCCTACGAGCAGTACTTC. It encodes CASSPSSYEQYF.

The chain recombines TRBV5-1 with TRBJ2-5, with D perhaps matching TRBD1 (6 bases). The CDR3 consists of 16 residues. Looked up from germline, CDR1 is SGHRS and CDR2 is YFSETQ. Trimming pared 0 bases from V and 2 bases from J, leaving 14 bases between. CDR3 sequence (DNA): TGCGCCAGCAGCTTGGCAACAGGGCCCCCTCAAGAGACCCAGTACTTC. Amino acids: CASSLATGPPQETQYF. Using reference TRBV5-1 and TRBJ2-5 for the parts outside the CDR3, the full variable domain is KAGVTQTPRYLIKTRGQQVTLSCSPISGHRSVSWYQQTPGQGLQFLFEYFSETQRNKGNFPGRFSGRQFSNSRSEMNVSTLELGDSALYLCASSLATGPPQETQYFGPGTRLLVL.

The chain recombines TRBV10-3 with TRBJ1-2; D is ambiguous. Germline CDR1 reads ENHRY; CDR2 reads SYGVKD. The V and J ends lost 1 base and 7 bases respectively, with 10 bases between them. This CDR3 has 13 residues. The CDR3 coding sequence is TGTGCCATCAGTGAGTTCGGCCCCTTTGGCTACACCTTC. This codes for CAISEFGPFGYTF.

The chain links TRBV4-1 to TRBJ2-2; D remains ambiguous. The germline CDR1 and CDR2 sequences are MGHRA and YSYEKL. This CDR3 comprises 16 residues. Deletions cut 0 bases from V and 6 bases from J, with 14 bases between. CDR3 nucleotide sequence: TGCGCCAGCAGCCAAGATGCGTCGGTCCCCCCCGGGGAGCTGTTTTTT. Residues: CASSQDASVPPGELFF.

The CDR3 here is CASTPWAYNEQFF. For the CDR3, the DNA is TGTGCCAGCACTCCTTGGGCCTACAATGAGCAGTTCTTC. The chain combines TRBV2 with TRBJ2-1; unclear D gene. The germline V gene has CDR1 SNHLY and CDR2 FYNNEI. This CDR3 has 13 amino acids. Trimming removed 7 bases from V and 2 bases from J, with 9 bases in between.

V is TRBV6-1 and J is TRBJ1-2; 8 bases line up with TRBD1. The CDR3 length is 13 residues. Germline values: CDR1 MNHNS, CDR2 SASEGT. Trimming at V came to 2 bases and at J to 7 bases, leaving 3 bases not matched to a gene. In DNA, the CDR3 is TGTGCCAGCAGTGAACAGGGGGCGGCTGGCTACACCTTC. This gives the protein CASSEQGAAGYTF.

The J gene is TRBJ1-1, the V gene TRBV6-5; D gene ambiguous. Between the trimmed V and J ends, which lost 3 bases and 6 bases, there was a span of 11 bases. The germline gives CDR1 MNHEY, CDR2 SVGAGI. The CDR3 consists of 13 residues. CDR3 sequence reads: CASSYGRGSEAFF. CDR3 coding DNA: TGTGCCAGCAGTTATGGACGAGGGTCTGAAGCTTTCTTT.

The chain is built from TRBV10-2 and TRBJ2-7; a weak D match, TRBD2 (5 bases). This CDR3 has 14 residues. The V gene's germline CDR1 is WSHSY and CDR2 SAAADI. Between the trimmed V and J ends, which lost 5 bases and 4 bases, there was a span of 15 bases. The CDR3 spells CASSFGSGKYEQYF. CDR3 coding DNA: TGCGCCAGCAGTTTTGGGAGTGGTAAGTACGAGCAGTACTTC.

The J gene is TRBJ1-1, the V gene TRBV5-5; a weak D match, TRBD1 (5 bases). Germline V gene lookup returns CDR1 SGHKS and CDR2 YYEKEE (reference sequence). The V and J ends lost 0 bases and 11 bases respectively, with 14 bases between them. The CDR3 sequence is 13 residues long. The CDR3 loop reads CASSLGGQVGAFF. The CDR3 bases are TGTGCCAGCAGCTTGGGGGGCCAAGTTGGGGCTTTCTTT.

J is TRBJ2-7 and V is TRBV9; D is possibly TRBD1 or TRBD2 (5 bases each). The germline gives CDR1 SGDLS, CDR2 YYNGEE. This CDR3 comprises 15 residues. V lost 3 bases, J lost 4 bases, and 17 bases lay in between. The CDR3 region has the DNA TGTGCCAGCAGCGCGCCGGGACCCCTGCGATACGAGCAGTACTTC. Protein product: CASSAPGPLRYEQYF. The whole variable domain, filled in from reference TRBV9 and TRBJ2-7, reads DSGVTQTPKHLITATGQRVTLRCSPRSGDLSVYWYQQSLDQGLQFLIQYYNGEERAKGNILERFSAQQFPDLHSELNLSSLELGDSALYFCASSAPGPLRYEQYFGPGTRLTVT.

The CDR3 sequence: CASSLVAGSYEQYF. The CDR3 coding sequence is TGTGCCAGCAGCTTAGTGGCGGGGTCCTACGAGCAGTACTTC. The chain combines TRBV7-2 with TRBJ2-7; D is possibly TRBD2 (6 bases). The CDR3 runs 14 residues. CDR1 and CDR2 (germline): SGHTA, FQGNSA. Deletions cut 1 base from V and 1 base from J, with 8 bases between.

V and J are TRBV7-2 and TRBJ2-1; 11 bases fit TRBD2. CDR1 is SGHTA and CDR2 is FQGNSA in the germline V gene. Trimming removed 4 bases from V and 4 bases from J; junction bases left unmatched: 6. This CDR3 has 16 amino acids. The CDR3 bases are TGTGCCAGCAGCTCCCGCCGGACTAGCGGGTACAATGAGCAGTTCTTC. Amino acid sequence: CASSSRRTSGYNEQFF. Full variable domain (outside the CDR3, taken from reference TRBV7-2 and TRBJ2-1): GAGVSQSPSNKVTEKGKDVELRCDPISGHTALYWYRQSLGQGLEFLIYFQGNSAPDKSGLPSDRFSAERTGGSVSTLTIQRTQQEDSAVYLCASSSRRTSGYNEQFFGPGTRLTVL.